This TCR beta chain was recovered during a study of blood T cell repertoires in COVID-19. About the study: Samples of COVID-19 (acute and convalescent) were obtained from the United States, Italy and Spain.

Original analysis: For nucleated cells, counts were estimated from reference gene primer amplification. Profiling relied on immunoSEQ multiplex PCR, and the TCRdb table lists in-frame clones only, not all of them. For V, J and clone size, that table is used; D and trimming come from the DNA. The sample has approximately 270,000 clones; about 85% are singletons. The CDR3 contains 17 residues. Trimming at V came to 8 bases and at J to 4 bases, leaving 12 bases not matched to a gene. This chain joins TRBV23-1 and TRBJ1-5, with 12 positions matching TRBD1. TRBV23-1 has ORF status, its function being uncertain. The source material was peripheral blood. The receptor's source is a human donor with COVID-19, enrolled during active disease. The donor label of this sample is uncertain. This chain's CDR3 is CASHKPGQGAWNQPQHF. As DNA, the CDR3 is TGCGCCAGCCACAAACCGGGACAGGGGGCTTGGAATCAGCCCCAGCATTTT.